The 21 T cell receptor beta chains below were found in one sample sequenced in a study of siplizumab effects on memory and regulatory T cells. Assay: immunoSEQ multiplex PCR; the TCRdb copy retains only in-frame clones and omits some. Among tens of thousands of clones listed, over 85% were seen once. Sequenced: CD8+ T cells sorted from blood. Every receptor here comes from a human donor in good health.

The chain uses TRBV2 and TRBJ2-5; D is perhaps TRBD2 (6 bases). The last part of the DNA fits TRBJ2-7 better; the J call may be wrong. This CDR3 is built from 13 residues. Germline V gene data show CDR1 as SNHLY and CDR2 as FYNNEI. The CDR3 nucleotides are TGTGCCAGCATCCGGGGGATTGGCTACGAGCAGTACTTC. Translated, it gives CASIRGIGYEQYF.

Note on this clone: Other DNA sequences in this specimen translate into the identical CDR3. This chain uses TRBV7-9 with TRBJ1-2, with 8 nucleotides matching TRBD1. The length of the CDR3 is 14 residues. Germline V gene data show CDR1 as SEHNR and CDR2 as FQNEAQ (reference sequence). The junction had 3 bases not matched to a gene; V was cut back by 5 bases and J by 1 base. The DNA for the CDR3 is TGTGCCAGCAGCCCAGGACAGGGTAACTATGGCTACACCTTC. As protein: CASSPGQGNYGYTF.

The chain's CDR3 is CATGSGYEQYF. As DNA, the CDR3 is TGTGCCACCGGAAGCGGCTACGAGCAGTACTTC. This rearrangement joins TRBV27 to TRBJ2-5; possibly TRBD2 for D (5 bases). The J call may not be correct, given that the DNA end is closer to TRBJ2-7. The CDR3 consists of 11 residues. From germline, CDR1 is MNHEY and CDR2 SMNVEV (reference sequence).

The chain is built from TRBV6-5 and TRBJ2-5, with TRBD2 matching 11 bases. J was trimmed by 1 base and V by 6 bases; bases with no gene match: 4. Germline lookup yields CDR1 MNHEY and CDR2 SVGAGI. This CDR3 spans 15 amino acids. CDR3 sequence (DNA): TGTGCCAGCAGGCCGACTAGCGGGGTCCAAGAGACCCAGTACTTC. The encoded protein is CASRPTSGVQETQYF.

The chain uses TRBV27 and TRBJ2-7, with D possibly being TRBD1 (7 bases). The length of the CDR3 is 14 residues. Trimming stripped 3 bases from V and 4 bases from J, with 13 bases between. Per the germline V gene, CDR1 is MNHEY and CDR2 is SMNVEV (reference sequence). The CDR3 nucleotides read TGTGCCAGCAGTTTTACGGCGGGACAGTACGAGCAGTACTTC. Translated, it gives CASSFTAGQYEQYF.

The chain recombines TRBV4-1 with TRBJ2-2, with D possibly being TRBD1 or TRBD2 (6 bases each). CDR3 length: 14 amino acids. Germline V gene sequence: CDR1 MGHRA, CDR2 YSYEKL. V was shortened by 2 bases and J by 5 bases, with 9 bases between the two germline ends. The CDR3 nucleotides read TGCGCCAGCAGCCAAAGGGGGGCTACCGGGGAGCTGTTTTTT. It yields the protein CASSQRGATGELFF.

In nucleotides, the CDR3 is TGTGCCAGCAGCGCCTCCACGGGAATGCTGGCCGGGGAGCTGTTTTTT. Protein product: CASSASTGMLAGELFF. V and J are TRBV7-6 and TRBJ2-2; possible D gene TRBD2, 5 bases. CDR1 SGHVS and CDR2 FNYEAQ come from the germline V gene. The CDR3 spans 16 residues. Trimming took 5 bases from V and 6 from J, leaving 19 bases between them. Together with reference TRBV7-6 and TRBJ2-2, the CDR3 gives the full variable domain: GAGVSQSPRYKVTKRGQDVALRCDPISGHVSLYWYRQALGQGPEFLTYFNYEAQQDKSGLPNDRFSAERPEGSISTLTIQRTEQRDSAMYRCASSASTGMLAGELFFGEGSRLTVL.

This clone was picked up one time. The chain couples TRBV30 to TRBJ1-1, with 7 bases identical to TRBD1. Germline CDR1 is GTSNPN and CDR2 is SVGIG (reference sequence). The ends lost 5 bases at V and 8 bases at J; junction bases unmatched: 5. This CDR3 has 11 amino acids. CDR3 in DNA: TGTGCCTGGCAAACAGGGGCCGAAGCTTTCTTT. It specifies CAWQTGAEAFF.

The V and J genes are TRBV10-2 and TRBJ2-7, with D tentatively TRBD1 or TRBD2 (5 bases each). This CDR3 contains 14 residues. The V end lost 0 bases, the J end lost 1 base, and 7 bases lay between the germline ends. CDR1 is WSHSY and CDR2 is SAAADI in the germline V gene. The CDR3, as DNA: TGCGCCAGCAGTGAGTCGGGGGAGTCCTACGAGCAGTACTTC. Protein sequence: CASSESGESYEQYF.

This clone appeared a few times. The chain links TRBV6-6 to TRBJ1-1, with D possibly being TRBD1 (6 bases). The CDR3 loop spans 14 amino acids. The V end lost 5 bases, the J end lost 3 bases, and 13 bases lay between the germline ends. Germline CDR1 MNHNY, CDR2 SVGAGI (reference sequence). CDR3 sequence reads: CASSTRGRDTEAFF. In DNA, the CDR3 is TGTGCCAGCAGTACCAGGGGAAGGGACACTGAAGCTTTCTTT.

The DNA of the CDR3 is TGTGCCAGCAGTGAAAGAGGGATGGATGGCTACACCTTC. Protein sequence: CASSERGMDGYTF. J is TRBJ1-2 and V is TRBV6-1; D is uncertain. The CDR3 totals 13 residues. Germline assignment: CDR1 MNHNS and CDR2 SASEGT. The ends were cut back, 2 bases at V and 6 bases at J, with 10 bases in the middle.

The chain joins TRBV7-9 to TRBJ1-2; D is uncertain. V was trimmed by 2 bases and J by 2 bases, leaving 9 bases between them. Germline CDR1 SEHNR, CDR2 FQNEAQ (reference sequence). CDR3 length: 14 amino acids. Here the CDR3 reads CASSLLGLNYGYTF. Written as DNA, the CDR3 is TGTGCCAGCAGCTTATTGGGCCTAAACTATGGCTACACCTTC.

The V and J genes are TRBV13 and TRBJ1-6, with TRBD1 matching 8 bases. The trim removed 1 base at V and 10 bases at J, leaving 12 bases unmatched. This CDR3 has 17 amino acids. The germline gives CDR1 PRHDT, CDR2 FYEKMQ (reference sequence). In nucleotides, the CDR3 is TGTGCCAGCAGCTTAGCACAGGGGGAGTTGGGTTGGTCACCCCTCCACTTT. Translation gives CASSLAQGELGWSPLHF.

The chain is built from TRBV2 and TRBJ1-1; D gene ambiguous. The length of the CDR3 is 13 residues. Germline-derived CDR1 and CDR2 are SNHLY and FYNNEI. Between the trimmed V and J ends, which lost 4 bases and 4 bases, there was a span of 10 bases. CDR3 DNA sequence: TGTGCCAGCAGTGTGGGCGGGATCACTGAAGCTTTCTTT. Translation: CASSVGGITEAFF.

This clone was picked up one time. J is TRBJ2-7 and V is TRBV18; a weak D match, TRBD2 (6 bases). V was trimmed by 0 bases and J by 4 bases, leaving 10 bases between them. The length of the CDR3 is 14 residues. Germline V CDR1 and CDR2: KGHSH, LQKENI. The CDR3 region is CASSPPTGVYEQYF. In DNA form, the CDR3 reads TGTGCCAGCTCACCACCGACGGGAGTATACGAGCAGTACTTC. Looking up the rest from reference TRBV18 and TRBJ2-7 gives the full variable domain: NAGVMQNPRHLVRRRGQEARLRCSPMKGHSHVYWYRQLPEEGLKFMVYLQKENIIDESGMPKERFSAEFPKEGPSILRIQQVVRGDSAAYFCASSPPTGVYEQYFGPGTRLTVT.

The chain joins TRBV14 to TRBJ2-7, with D possibly TRBD1 on 5 matching bases. The CDR3 is 14 amino acids. Per germline, CDR1 SGHDN and CDR2 FVKESK. V lost 3 bases to trimming and J lost 0 bases, with 9 bases between them. The CDR3 protein is CASSHPDNSYEQYF. The DNA for the CDR3 is TGTGCCAGCAGCCACCCGGACAACTCCTACGAGCAGTACTTC.

This chain uses TRBV7-6 with TRBJ2-6, with 10 bases identical to TRBD1. The germline V gene encodes CDR1 SGHVS and CDR2 FNYEAQ. With 4 bases clipped from V and 0 bases from J, the junction kept 9 bases outside the gene matches. This CDR3 contains 19 residues. CDR3 nucleotide sequence: TGTGCCAGCAGCTCAGGACAGGGGGTCCTATCCTCTGGGGCCAACGTCCTGACTTTC. Its translation is CASSSGQGVLSSGANVLTF.

V usage is TRBV6-5 and J usage is TRBJ2-1; 7 nucleotides match TRBD1. The CDR3 runs 15 residues. Germline V lookup: CDR1 MNHEY, CDR2 SVGAGI. As DNA, the CDR3 is TGTGTCACAGGACGAGGGACAGACTCCTACAATGAGCAGTTCTTC. It encodes CVTGRGTDSYNEQFF.

The chain has TRBV10-2 and TRBJ2-3; D remains unclear. CDR3 length equals 18 residues. CDR1 is WSHSY, CDR2 SAAADI, per germline. V was trimmed by 4 bases and J by 0 bases, leaving 20 bases between them. Written as DNA, the CDR3 is TGCGCCAGCAGTGCGAGGACCAAGGAAGAACGGAGCACAGATACGCAGTATTTT. It translates to CASSARTKEERSTDTQYF.

CDR3 residues: CASSWGGSYNEQFF. The CDR3 bases are TGTGCCAGCAGCTGGGGGGGCAGCTACAATGAGCAGTTCTTC. The chain has TRBV11-3 and TRBJ2-1; D possibly corresponds to TRBD2 (7 bases). Deletions cut 4 bases from V and 3 bases from J, with 10 bases between. Germline-derived CDR1 and CDR2 are SGHNT and YENEEA. The CDR3 is 14 amino acids.

The genes are TRBV10-3 and TRBJ1-2; 10 bases are shared with TRBD1. This CDR3 contains 16 residues. After removal of 1 base from V and 5 bases from J, the junction contained 7 bases not matched to a gene. Germline V gives CDR1 ENHRY, CDR2 SYGVKD. The CDR3 bases are TGTGCCATCAGTGAGTGGGGGACAGGGGATTTGTATGGCTACACCTTC. Translating it yields CAISEWGTGDLYGYTF.